The next 6 T cell receptor beta chains were all read from a single sample in a study of beta chain features in type 1 diabetes. The isolated RNA, all of it, was reverse transcribed, so expressed TCRB transcripts were what got sequenced. Sequencing used immunoSEQ multiplex PCR; TCRdb keeps in-frame clones, though not all of them. The sample lists under 350,000 clones, around 7.3% occurring once. Sequencing input: central memory CD4+ T cells from blood. The source of these receptors is a woman aged 18-29 years in good health.

This chain's CDR3 is CASSLTGGRTDTQYF. The CDR3 region has the DNA TGTGCCAGCAGCTTAACAGGGGGCCGCACAGATACGCAGTATTTT. This chain connects TRBV5-4 to TRBJ2-3; TRBD1 aligns across 9 bases. Germline loops: CDR1 SGHNT, CDR2 YYREEE (reference sequence). The CDR3 covers 15 residues. V was pared by 2 bases and J by 1 base, with 2 bases of the junction left unmatched.

This clone was found a few times. The rearrangement links TRBV5-1 to TRBJ2-1; 8 nucleotides align to TRBD1. Germline CDR1 is SGHRS and CDR2 is YFSETQ. CDR3 size: 13 residues. V was pared by 10 bases and J by 3 bases, with 6 bases of the junction left unmatched. The CDR3 region is CASGTGSYNEQFF. DNA of the CDR3: TGCGCCTCCGGGACAGGCAGCTACAATGAGCAGTTCTTC.

This clone was counted a few times. The chain joins TRBV18 to TRBJ2-5; 8 nucleotides match TRBD1. Trimming at V came to 8 bases and at J to 5 bases, leaving 16 bases not matched to a gene. This CDR3 has 16 amino acids. From germline, CDR1 is KGHSH and CDR2 LQKENI. In DNA, the CDR3 is TGTGCCAGCGATGACAGGGGAAGCGGGCCGGGTGAGACCCAGTACTTC. As protein: CASDDRGSGPGETQYF.

The V call is TRBV19, the J call TRBJ2-1; D unclear. CDR3 length: 15 residues. CDR1 is LNHDA and CDR2 is SQIVND in the germline V gene (reference sequence). Between the trimmed V and J ends, which lost 2 bases and 0 bases, there was a span of 8 bases. CDR3 sequence: CASSISRSSYNEQFF. The CDR3, as DNA: TGTGCCAGTAGTATATCCAGGAGCTCCTACAATGAGCAGTTCTTC.

The genes are TRBV9 and TRBJ2-2, with TRBD2 matching over 9 bases. Germline trimming cut 3 bases from V and 6 bases from J; bases unmatched to any gene: 12. The germline gives CDR1 SGDLS, CDR2 YYNGEE. The CDR3 length is 17 residues. The CDR3 nucleotides are TGTGCCAGCAGCGAGGGCCGGGTAGCGGGAGTCTCCGGGGAGCTGTTTTTT. This translates into CASSEGRVAGVSGELFF.

This clone was recorded a few times. The V call is TRBV5-6, the J call TRBJ2-1; 10 bases fit TRBD2. CDR3 length equals 15 residues. J was trimmed by 4 bases and V by 3 bases; bases with no gene match: 4. Germline V gene lookup returns CDR1 SGHDT and CDR2 YYEEEE. The CDR3 DNA reads TGTGCCAGCAGCTATACTAGCGGGGAATACAATGAGCAGTTCTTC. Translating gives CASSYTSGEYNEQFF.